These T cell receptor beta chains were read from a single sample in a study of regulatory T cells in long-lasting Graves disease. TCRdb re-called the multiplex PCR reads through MiXCR, storing one row per CDR3 protein. The sample shows approximately 350,000 distinct CDR3 sequences, under 20% of them seen only once. A further study also used this sample, focusing on T cells in Graves' hyperthyroidism and ophthalmopathy.

Material: peripheral blood mononuclear cells (PBMCs), obtained at new diagnosis, from a patient treated with antithyroid drugs. These receptors came from a woman aged 18-29 years with Graves disease. The CDR3 runs from the conserved cysteine through the conserved F or W. Fields, in order: D gene, V gene, J gene, clone size, CDR3 DNA, CDR3 protein. The D gene is left open where the match is weak. For some rows the clone size is stated as once, few or many, or as a class when expanded; others skip it.

NA	TRBV7-9	TRBJ2-7	many	TGTGCCAGCAGCTTAGTGGCAGGGAGCGACGAGCAGTACTTC	CASSLVAGSDEQYF
TRBD1	TRBV30	TRBJ1-5	many	TGTGCCTGGAGTCGGACAGGGCATCAGCCCCAGCATTTT	CAWSRTGHQPQHF
NA	TRBV11-1	TRBJ1-6	many	TGTGCCAGCAGCCTAGGAGCAAATTCACCCCTCCACTTT	CASSLGANSPLHF
NA	TRBV28	TRBJ2-6	many	TGTGCCAGCAGTTCCCCGCCGGGGGCGGGCTCTGGGGCCAACGTCCTGACTTTC	CASSSPPGAGSGANVLTF
NA	TRBV11-2	TRBJ2-5	many	TGTGCCAGCAGCTTAGATTCGTCAGAGACCCAGTACTTC	CASSLDSSETQYF
TRBD2	TRBV24-1	TRBJ2-1	NA	TGTGCCACCAGTGATCTCGGGACTATTGATGAGCAGTTCTTC	CATSDLGTIDEQFF
NA	TRBV6-2/TRBV6-3	TRBJ1-1	many	TGTGCCAGCAGATTTGGCGTCCCGGTTAGCACTGAAGCTTTCTTT	CASRFGVPVSTEAFF
NA	TRBV28	TRBJ2-7	NA	TGTGCCAGCAGTGGAGGGTCGGTCGCTTCCCCTAACGAGCAGTACTTC	CASSGGSVASPNEQYF
TRBD2	TRBV2	TRBJ2-2	many	TGTGCCAGCAGTAAACTAGCGGGGTACACCGGGGAGCTGTTTTTT	CASSKLAGYTGELFF
NA	TRBV7-8	TRBJ1-5	NA	TGTGCCAGCAGCTTACAGGCCGGGACCCCAAATCAGCCCCAGCATTTT	CASSLQAGTPNQPQHF
NA	TRBV10-3	TRBJ1-1	many	TGTGCCATATCGGGGTTTGGGGACCGGAACACTGAAGCTTTCTTT	CAISGFGDRNTEAFF
NA	TRBV7-3	TRBJ2-7	NA	TGTGCCAGCAGCTTAAGAGGGGATCCGGGTTACGAGCAGTACTTC	CASSLRGDPGYEQYF
NA	TRBV4-1	TRBJ2-3	NA	TGCGCCAGCAGCCTTGAGGGCGGGGCAAGGACAGATACGCAGTATTTT	CASSLEGGARTDTQYF
NA	TRBV5-1	TRBJ2-2	many	TGCGCCAGCAGCTTGGGGAATAGCGTTCCCGGGGAGCTGTTTTTT	CASSLGNSVPGELFF
TRBD1	TRBV6-5	TRBJ1-2	many	TGTGCCAGCAGTTACTCGGGACAGGGAAACTATGGCTACACCTTC	CASSYSGQGNYGYTF